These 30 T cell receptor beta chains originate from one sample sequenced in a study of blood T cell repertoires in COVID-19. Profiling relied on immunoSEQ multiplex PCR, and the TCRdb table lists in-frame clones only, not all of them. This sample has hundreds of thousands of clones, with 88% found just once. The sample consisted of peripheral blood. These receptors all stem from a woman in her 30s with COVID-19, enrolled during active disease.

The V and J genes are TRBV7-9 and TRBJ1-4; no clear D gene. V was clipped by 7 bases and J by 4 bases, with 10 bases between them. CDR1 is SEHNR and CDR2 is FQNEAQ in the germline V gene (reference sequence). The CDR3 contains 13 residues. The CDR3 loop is CASKNSNNEKLFF. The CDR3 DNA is TGTGCCAGCAAAAACAGTAATAATGAAAAACTGTTTTTT.

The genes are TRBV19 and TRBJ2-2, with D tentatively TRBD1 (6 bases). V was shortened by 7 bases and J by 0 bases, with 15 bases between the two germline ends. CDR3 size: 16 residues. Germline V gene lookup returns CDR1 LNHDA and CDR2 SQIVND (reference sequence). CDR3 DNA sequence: TGTGCCAGTACGAACAGGGCTAATTCGAACACCGGGGAGCTGTTTTTT. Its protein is CASTNRANSNTGELFF.

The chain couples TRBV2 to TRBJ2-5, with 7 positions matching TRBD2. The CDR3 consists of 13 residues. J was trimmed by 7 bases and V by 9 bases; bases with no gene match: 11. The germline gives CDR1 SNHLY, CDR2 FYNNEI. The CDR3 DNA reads TGTGCCAGTAGGGACTACCGGCGCGGGACCCAGTACTTC. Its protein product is CASRDYRRGTQYF.

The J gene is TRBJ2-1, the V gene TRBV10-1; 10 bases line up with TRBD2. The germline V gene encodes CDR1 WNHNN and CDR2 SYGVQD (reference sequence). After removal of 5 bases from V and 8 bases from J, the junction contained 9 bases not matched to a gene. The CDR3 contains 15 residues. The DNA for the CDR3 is TGCGCCAGCAGTTTAGGACTAGCGGACCTCCATGAGCAGTTCTTC. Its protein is CASSLGLADLHEQFF.

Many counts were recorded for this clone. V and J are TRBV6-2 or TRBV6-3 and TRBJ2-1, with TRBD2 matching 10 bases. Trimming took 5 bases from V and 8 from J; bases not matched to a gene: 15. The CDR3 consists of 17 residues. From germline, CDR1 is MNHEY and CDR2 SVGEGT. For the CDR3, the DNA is TGTGCCAGCAGTCAATCAACGCTAGCGGGAGATATCCATGAGCAGTTCTTC. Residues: CASSQSTLAGDIHEQFF.

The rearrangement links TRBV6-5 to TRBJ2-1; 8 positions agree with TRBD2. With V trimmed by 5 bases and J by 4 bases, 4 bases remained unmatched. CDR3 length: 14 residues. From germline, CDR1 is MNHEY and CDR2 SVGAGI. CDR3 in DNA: TGTGCCAGCAGTAGGGGCGGGGGGTACAATGAGCAGTTCTTC. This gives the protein CASSRGGGYNEQFF.

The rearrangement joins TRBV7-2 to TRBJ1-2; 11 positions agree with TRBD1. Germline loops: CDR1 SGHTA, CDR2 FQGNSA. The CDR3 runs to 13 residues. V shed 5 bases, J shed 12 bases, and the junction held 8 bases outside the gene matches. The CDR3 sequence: CASSPRDRGFHTF. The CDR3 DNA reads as TGTGCCAGCAGCCCCCGGGACAGGGGGTTTCACACCTTC. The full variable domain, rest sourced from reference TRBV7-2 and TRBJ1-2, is GAGVSQSPSNKVTEKGKDVELRCDPISGHTALYWYRQSLGQGLEFLIYFQGNSAPDKSGLPSDRFSAERTGGSVSTLTIQRTQQEDSAVYLCASSPRDRGFHTFGSGTRLTVV.

CDR3 DNA: TGTGCCAGCAGTTCCCCGGGACAGGGGCATCCAGAGCAGTTCTTC. This translates into CASSSPGQGHPEQFF. The V call is TRBV28, the J call TRBJ2-1; 10 bases match TRBD1. The CDR3 contains 15 residues. Germline V CDR1 and CDR2: MDHEN, SYDVKM. J lost 10 bases, V lost 4 bases, and 10 bases had no gene match.

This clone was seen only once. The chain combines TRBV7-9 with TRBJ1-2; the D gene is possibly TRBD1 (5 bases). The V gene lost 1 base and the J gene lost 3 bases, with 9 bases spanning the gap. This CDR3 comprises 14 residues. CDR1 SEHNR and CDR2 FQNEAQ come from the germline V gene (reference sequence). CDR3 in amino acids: CASSLVSGDYGYTF. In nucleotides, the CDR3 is TGTGCCAGCAGCTTAGTTTCGGGGGACTATGGCTACACCTTC.

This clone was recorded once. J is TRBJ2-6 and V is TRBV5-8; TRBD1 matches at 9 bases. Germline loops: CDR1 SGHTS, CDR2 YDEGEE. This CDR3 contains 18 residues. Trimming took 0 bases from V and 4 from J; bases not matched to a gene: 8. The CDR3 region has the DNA TGTGCCAGCAGCTTGGCGACAGGGGGGTGGTTCGGGGCCAACGTCCTGACTTTC. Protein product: CASSLATGGWFGANVLTF.

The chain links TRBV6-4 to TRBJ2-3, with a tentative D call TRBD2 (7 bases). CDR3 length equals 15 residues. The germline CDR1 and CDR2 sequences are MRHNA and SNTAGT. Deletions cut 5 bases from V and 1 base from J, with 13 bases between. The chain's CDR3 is CASSPGGGGTDTQYF. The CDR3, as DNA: TGTGCCAGCAGTCCTGGAGGGGGGGGCACAGATACGCAGTATTTT.

The DNA for the CDR3 is TGTGCCAGCAGGGGGGTCGGGGGTAACGAGCAGTACTTC. Residues: CASRGVGGNEQYF. The chain joins TRBV12-3 or TRBV12-4 to TRBJ2-7; TRBD2 is a possible D gene (6 bases). The length of the CDR3 is 13 residues. Trimming removed 6 bases from V and 5 bases from J, with 14 bases in between.

The CDR3 coding sequence is TGTGCCAGCAGTTTAGGGTCGGCAGGGATGAGGCCCCAGCATTTT. Its translation: CASSLGSAGMRPQHF. The gene calls are TRBV28 and TRBJ1-5; possible D gene TRBD1, 5 bases. The CDR3 is made up of 15 amino acids. V lost 2 bases, J lost 9 bases, and 17 bases lay in between. From germline, CDR1 is MDHEN and CDR2 SYDVKM.

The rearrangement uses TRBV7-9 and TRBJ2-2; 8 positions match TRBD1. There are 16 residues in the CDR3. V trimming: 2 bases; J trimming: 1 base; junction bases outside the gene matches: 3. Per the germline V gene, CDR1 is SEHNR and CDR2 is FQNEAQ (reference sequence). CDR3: CASSLSTGGNTGELFF. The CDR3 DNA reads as TGTGCCAGCAGCTTATCTACAGGGGGGAACACCGGGGAGCTGTTTTTT.

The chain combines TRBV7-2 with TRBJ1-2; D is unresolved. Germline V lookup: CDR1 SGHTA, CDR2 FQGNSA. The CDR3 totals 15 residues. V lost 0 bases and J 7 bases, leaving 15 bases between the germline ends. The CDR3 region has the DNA TGTGCCAGCAGCTTAGCAGGGATCCAACGGGGTGGCTACACCTTC. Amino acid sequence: CASSLAGIQRGGYTF. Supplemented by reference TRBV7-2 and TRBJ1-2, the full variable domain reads GAGVSQSPSNKVTEKGKDVELRCDPISGHTALYWYRQSLGQGLEFLIYFQGNSAPDKSGLPSDRFSAERTGGSVSTLTIQRTQQEDSAVYLCASSLAGIQRGGYTFGSGTRLTVV.

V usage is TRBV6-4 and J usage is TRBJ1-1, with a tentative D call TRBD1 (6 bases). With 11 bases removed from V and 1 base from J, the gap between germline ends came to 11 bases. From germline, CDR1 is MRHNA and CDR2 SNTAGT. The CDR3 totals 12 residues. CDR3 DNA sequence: TGTGCCGGACGGACAGCGAACACTGAAGCTTTCTTT. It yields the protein CAGRTANTEAFF.

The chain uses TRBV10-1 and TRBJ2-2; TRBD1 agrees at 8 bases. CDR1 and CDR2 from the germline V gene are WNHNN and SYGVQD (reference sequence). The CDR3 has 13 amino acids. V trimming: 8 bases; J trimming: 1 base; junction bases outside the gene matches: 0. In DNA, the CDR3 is TGCGCCAGCGGGACAGGGAACACCGGGGAGCTGTTTTTT. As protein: CASGTGNTGELFF.

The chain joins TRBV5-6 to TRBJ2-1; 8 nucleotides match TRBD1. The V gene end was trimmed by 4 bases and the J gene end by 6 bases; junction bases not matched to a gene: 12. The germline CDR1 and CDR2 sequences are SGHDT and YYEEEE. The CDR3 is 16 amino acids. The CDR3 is CASSTSGQGIINEQFF. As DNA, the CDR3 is TGTGCCAGCAGCACGTCAGGACAGGGTATCATCAATGAGCAGTTCTTC.

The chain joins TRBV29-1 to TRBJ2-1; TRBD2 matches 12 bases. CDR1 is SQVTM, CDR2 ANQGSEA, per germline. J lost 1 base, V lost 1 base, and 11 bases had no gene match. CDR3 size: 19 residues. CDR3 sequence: CSVEGTSSGGVGSYNEQFF. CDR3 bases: TGCAGCGTTGAAGGAACGTCTAGCGGGGGGGTAGGGTCCTACAATGAGCAGTTCTTC.

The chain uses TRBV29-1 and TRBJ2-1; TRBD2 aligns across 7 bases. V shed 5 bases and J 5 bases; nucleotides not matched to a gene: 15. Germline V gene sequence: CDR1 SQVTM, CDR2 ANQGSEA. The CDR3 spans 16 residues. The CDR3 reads CSVHEAKRGGHNEQFF. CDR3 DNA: TGCAGCGTTCACGAAGCAAAGCGGGGTGGCCACAATGAGCAGTTCTTC.

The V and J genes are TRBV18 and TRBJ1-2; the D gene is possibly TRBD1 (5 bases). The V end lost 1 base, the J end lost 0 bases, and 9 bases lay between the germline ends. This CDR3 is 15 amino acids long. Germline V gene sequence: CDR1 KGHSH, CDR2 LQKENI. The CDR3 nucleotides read TGTGCCAGCTCACCACAGGGGCCTACTAACTATGGCTACACCTTC. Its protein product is CASSPQGPTNYGYTF.

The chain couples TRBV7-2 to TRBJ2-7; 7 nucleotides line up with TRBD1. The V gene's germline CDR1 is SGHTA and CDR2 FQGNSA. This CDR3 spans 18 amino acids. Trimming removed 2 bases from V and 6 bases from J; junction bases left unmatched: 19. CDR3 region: CASSLRLSGGSSEGEQYF. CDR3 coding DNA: TGTGCCAGCAGCTTACGGCTTTCAGGGGGATCCTCCGAGGGCGAGCAGTACTTC.

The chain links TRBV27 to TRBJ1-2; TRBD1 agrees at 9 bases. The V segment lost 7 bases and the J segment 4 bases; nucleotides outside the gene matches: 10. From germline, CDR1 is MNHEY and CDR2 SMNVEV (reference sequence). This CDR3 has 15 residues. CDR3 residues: CASKSKQGAGYGYTF. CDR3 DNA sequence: TGTGCCAGCAAGTCAAAACAGGGGGCAGGCTATGGCTACACCTTC.

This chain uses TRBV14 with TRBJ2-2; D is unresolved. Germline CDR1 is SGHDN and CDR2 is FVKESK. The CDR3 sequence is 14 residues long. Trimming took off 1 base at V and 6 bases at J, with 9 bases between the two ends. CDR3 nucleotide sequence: TGTGCCAGCAGCCAAGGTGCGAGGTCCGGGGAGCTGTTTTTT. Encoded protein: CASSQGARSGELFF.

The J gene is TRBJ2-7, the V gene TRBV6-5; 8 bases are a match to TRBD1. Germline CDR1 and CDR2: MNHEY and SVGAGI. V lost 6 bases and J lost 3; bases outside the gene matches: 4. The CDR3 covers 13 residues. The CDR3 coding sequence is TGTGCCAGCAGGAAACAGGGGGGCTACGAGCAGTACTTC. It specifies CASRKQGGYEQYF.

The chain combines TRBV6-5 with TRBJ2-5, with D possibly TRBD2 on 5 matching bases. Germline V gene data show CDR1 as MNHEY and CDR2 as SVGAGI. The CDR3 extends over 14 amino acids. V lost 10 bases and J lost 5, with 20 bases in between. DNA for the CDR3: TGTGCCACCCCACGTACTTCGGGGTATGAGACCCAGTACTTC. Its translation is CATPRTSGYETQYF.

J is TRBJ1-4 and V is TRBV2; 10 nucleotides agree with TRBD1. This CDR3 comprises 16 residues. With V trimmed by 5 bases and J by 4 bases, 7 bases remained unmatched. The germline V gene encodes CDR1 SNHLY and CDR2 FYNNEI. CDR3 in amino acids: CASSTGTGVFNEKLFF. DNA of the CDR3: TGTGCCAGCAGTACCGGGACAGGGGTTTTTAATGAAAAACTGTTTTTT.

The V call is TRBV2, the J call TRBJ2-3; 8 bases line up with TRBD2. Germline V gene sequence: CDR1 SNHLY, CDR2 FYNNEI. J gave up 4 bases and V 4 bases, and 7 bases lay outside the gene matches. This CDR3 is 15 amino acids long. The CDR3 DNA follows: TGTGCCAGCAGTGCCGGGACTAGTTACCCAGATACGCAGTATTTT. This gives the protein CASSAGTSYPDTQYF.

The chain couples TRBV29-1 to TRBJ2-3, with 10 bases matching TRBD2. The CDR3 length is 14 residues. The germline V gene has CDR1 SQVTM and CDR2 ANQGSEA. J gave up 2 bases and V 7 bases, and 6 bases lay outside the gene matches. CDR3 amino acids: CSGTLAGNTDTQYF. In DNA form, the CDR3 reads TGCAGCGGGACACTAGCGGGAAACACAGATACGCAGTATTTT.

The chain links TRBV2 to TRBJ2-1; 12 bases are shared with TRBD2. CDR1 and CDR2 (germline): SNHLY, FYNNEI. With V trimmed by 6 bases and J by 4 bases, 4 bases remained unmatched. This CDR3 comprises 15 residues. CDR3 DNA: TGTGCCAGCAGGGGGACTAGCGGGCAATACAATGAGCAGTTCTTC. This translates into CASRGTSGQYNEQFF.